The clone carrying this T cell receptor beta chain was seen more than once but under ten times. The antigen is undetermined. Individual cDNA molecules (in the library) carried attached unique molecular identifiers. A single record per CDR3 protein comes from TCRdb applying MiXCR to the RACE reads. The sample includes 95,000 to 150,000 distinct CDR3 sequences, about 10% seen only once; the top ten take 2% to 2.5%. This sample is drawn from a study of human T cells and chemical hapten exposure. The study, taken as a whole, reports: Alopecia affecting every donor means their immune response may not match healthy people's.

The CDR3 extends over 15 amino acids. Looked up from germline, CDR1 is MNHEY and CDR2 is SVGEGT. V was pared by 6 bases and J by 0 bases, with 12 bases between. Time point meaning: patch test 3, about 24 weeks after DPC sensitization. Regarding treatment: therapeutic diphenylcyclopropenone sensitization with weekly scalp DPC. In every case, blood was obtained before the patch test was applied. The clonotype comes from a woman between 45 and 60 years old with alopecia areata. Some clones in this sample may be carry-over from other donors' samples. This sequence joins TRBV6-2 or TRBV6-3 and TRBJ1-5; a possible D gene is TRBD1 (5 bases). Source: whole blood, taken in connection with sensitization to the hapten diphenylcyclopropenone (DPC). The CDR3, as DNA: TGTGCCAGCAGGCGGCAGGGCTATAGCAATCAGCCCCAGCATTTT. Translating gives CASRRQGYSNQPQHF.